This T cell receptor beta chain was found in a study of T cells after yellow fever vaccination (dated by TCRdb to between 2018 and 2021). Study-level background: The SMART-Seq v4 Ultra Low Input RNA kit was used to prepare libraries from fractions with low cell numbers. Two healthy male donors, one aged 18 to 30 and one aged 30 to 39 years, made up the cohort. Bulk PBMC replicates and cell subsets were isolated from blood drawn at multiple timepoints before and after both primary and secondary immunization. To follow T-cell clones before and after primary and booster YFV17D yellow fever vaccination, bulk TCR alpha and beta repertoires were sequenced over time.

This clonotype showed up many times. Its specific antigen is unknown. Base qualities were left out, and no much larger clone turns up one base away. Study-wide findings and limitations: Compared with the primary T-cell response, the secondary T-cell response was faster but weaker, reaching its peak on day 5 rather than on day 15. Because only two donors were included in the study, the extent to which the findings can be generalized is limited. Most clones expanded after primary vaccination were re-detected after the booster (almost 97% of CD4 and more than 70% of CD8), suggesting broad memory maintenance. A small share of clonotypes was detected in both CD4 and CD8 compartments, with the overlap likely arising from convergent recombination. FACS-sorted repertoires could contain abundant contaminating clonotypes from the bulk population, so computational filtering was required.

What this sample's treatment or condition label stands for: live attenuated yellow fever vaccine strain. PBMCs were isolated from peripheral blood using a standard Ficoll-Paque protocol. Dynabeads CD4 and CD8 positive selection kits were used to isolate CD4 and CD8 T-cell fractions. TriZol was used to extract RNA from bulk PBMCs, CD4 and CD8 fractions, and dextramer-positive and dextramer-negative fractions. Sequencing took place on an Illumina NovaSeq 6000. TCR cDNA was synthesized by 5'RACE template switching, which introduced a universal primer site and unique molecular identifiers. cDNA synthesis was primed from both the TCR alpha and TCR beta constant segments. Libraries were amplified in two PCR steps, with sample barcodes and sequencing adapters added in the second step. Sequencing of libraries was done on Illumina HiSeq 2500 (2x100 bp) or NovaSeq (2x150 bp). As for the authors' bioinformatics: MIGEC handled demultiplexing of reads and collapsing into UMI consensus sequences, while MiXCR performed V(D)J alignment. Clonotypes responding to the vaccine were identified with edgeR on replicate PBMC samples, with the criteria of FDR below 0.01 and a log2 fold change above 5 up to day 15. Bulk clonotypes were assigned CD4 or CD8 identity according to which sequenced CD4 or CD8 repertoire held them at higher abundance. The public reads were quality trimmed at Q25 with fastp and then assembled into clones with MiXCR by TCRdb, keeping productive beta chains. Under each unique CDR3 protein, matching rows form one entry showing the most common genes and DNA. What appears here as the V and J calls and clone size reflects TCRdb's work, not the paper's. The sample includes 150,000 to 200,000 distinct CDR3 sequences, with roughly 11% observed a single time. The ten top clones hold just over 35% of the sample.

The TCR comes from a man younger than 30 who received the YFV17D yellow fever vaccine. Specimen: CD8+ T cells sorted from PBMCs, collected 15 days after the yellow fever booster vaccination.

The CDR3 is CSAREAYRDYNEQFF. The base sequence is TGCAGTGCTAGAGAAGCGTACAGGGACTACAATGAGCAGTTCTTC. The sequence joins TRBV20-1 to TRBJ2-1; the D region possibly corresponds to TRBD1 (6 bases align). The germline V gene (reference sequence) sets CDR1 to DFQATT and CDR2 to SNEGSKA. The trim is 0 bases for V and 3 bases for J, with a gap of 12 bases between the germline ends. The CDR3 spans 15 residues, from the cysteine through the phenylalanine. The only DNA kept is the CDR3, 45 bases in frame from the first base.